What follows are 5 T cell receptor beta chains derived from one specimen sequenced in a study of cytomegalovirus exposure and HLA in healthy donors. 60 Vbeta and 13 Jbeta primers were used in PCR. The protocol was immunoSEQ multiplex PCR, while the TCRdb copy is restricted to in-frame clones and leaves out a portion. The profile shows 75,000 to 80,000 clones, under 80% of them singletons. Sequencing was done on a sample of PBMCs. These TCRs come from a man aged 60 to 69 in good health and CMV-seropositive.

This chain links TRBV4-1 with TRBJ2-1; TRBD1 matches at 8 bases. The CDR3 has 14 residues. The trim removed 1 base at V and 10 bases at J, leaving 6 bases unmatched. CDR1 and CDR2 from the germline V gene are MGHRA and YSYEKL. The CDR3 region has the DNA TGCGCCAGCAGCCAAGGACAGGGGACATGGGAGCAGTTCTTC. Translating it yields CASSQGQGTWEQFF.

V is TRBV10-3 and J is TRBJ2-3, with 7 bases aligning to TRBD2. The CDR3 length is 16 residues. Germline-derived CDR1 and CDR2 are ENHRY and SYGVKD. The J segment lost 4 bases and the V segment lost 7 bases, leaving 14 bases of the junction unmatched. Here the CDR3 DNA reads TGTGCCATCACCCCTTTGCGGGGAGGGCCTCCAGATACGCAGTATTTT. Its protein product is CAITPLRGGPPDTQYF.

J is TRBJ2-2 and V is TRBV11-3, with D unresolved. Per the germline V gene, CDR1 is SGHNT and CDR2 is YENEEA. This CDR3 is 11 amino acids long. Trimming cost V 5 bases and J 4 bases, with 2 bases left between them. DNA for the CDR3: TGTGCCAGCAGCCGCACCGGGGAGCTGTTTTTT. It codes for CASSRTGELFF.

The chain carries TRBV7-2 and TRBJ1-6; no firm D call. Germline V gives CDR1 SGHTA, CDR2 FQGNSA. The CDR3 contains 15 residues. The ends were cut back, 0 bases at V and 9 bases at J, with 12 bases in the middle. The CDR3 reads CASSLASEASSPLHF. CDR3 bases: TGTGCCAGCAGCTTAGCGTCAGAGGCCAGTTCACCCCTCCACTTT. Together with reference TRBV7-2 and TRBJ1-6, the CDR3 gives the full variable domain: GAGVSQSPSNKVTEKGKDVELRCDPISGHTALYWYRQSLGQGLEFLIYFQGNSAPDKSGLPSDRFSAERTGGSVSTLTIQRTQQEDSAVYLCASSLASEASSPLHFGNGTRLTVT.

The chain combines TRBV9 with TRBJ1-4; the match to TRBD1 covers 7 bases. The V segment lost 4 bases and the J segment 5 bases; nucleotides outside the gene matches: 11. In germline, CDR1 is SGDLS, CDR2 YYNGEE. The CDR3 totals 16 residues. The chain's CDR3 is CASSPSQGTANEKLFF. CDR3 DNA sequence: TGTGCCAGCAGCCCTAGCCAGGGGACAGCAAATGAAAAACTGTTTTTT.